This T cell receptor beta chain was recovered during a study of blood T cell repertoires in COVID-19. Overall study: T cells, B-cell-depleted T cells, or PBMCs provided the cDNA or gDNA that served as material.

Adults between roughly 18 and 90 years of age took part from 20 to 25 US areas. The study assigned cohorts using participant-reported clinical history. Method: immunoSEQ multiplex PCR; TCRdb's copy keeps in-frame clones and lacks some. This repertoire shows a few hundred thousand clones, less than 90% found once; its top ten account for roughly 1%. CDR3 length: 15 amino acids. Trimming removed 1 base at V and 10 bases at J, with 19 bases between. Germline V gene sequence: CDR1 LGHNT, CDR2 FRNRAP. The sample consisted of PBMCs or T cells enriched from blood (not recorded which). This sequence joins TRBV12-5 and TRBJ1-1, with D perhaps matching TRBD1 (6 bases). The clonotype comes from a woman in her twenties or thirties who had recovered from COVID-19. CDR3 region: CASGLGTQGIGRAFF. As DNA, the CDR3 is TGTGCTAGTGGTTTGGGGACACAGGGAATCGGCCGAGCTTTCTTT.